This T cell receptor beta chain was recorded in a study of post-analysis software for immune sequencing data. The TCR beta cDNA libraries carried unique molecular identifiers. Each CDR3 protein is one row after TCRdb ran MiXCR on the PCR reads. The table records 350,000 to 450,000 distinct CDR3 sequences, around 37% of them present only once. General study findings and limits: Among multiple sclerosis patients, normalized Chao1 diversity was significantly below that of controls. Relative to controls, patients had a few TRBV segments at higher frequency, with TRBV5-6, TRBV5-1 and TRBV20-1 among these.

Germline loops: CDR1 SQVTM, CDR2 ANQGSEA. The CDR3 is made up of 12 amino acids. Trimming took off 7 bases at V and 2 bases at J, with 8 bases between the two ends. On this clonotype: Its target is not known.

This sequence originates from a girl aged 10 to 17 with multiple sclerosis. The rearrangement uses TRBV29-1 and TRBJ2-2; a possible D gene is TRBD1 (6 bases). Sequenced sample: blood. The CDR3 DNA reads TGCAGCGGACAGGATAACACCGGGGAGCTGTTTTTT. Residues: CSGQDNTGELFF.